These 8 T cell receptor beta chains came from one sample sequenced in a study of blood T cell repertoires in COVID-19. Profiled with immunoSEQ multiplex PCR; TCRdb holds only in-frame clones, not every one. The profile shows roughly 200,000 clones, approximately 81% of them singletons. The specimen sequenced was peripheral blood. Receptor source: a person in their 70s with COVID-19, enrolled during active disease.

CDR3 residues: CASSMVGGGRPQHF. In DNA form, the CDR3 reads TGTGCCAGTAGTATGGTCGGGGGGGGGCGGCCCCAGCATTTT. The rearrangement links TRBV19 to TRBJ1-5, with a weak D call TRBD1 (6 bases). V lost 3 bases and J 9 bases, leaving 15 bases between the germline ends. Germline assignment: CDR1 LNHDA and CDR2 SQIVND (reference sequence). The CDR3 spans 14 residues.

The rearrangement links TRBV5-1 to TRBJ2-1, with TRBD1 matching over 10 bases. Germline loops: CDR1 SGHRS, CDR2 YFSETQ. CDR3 length: 16 residues. V was pared by 4 bases and J by 5 bases, with 9 bases of the junction left unmatched. Here the CDR3 reads CASSGPGQGYNNEQFF. The CDR3 DNA sequence: TGCGCCAGCAGCGGTCCGGGACAGGGGTACAACAATGAGCAGTTCTTC.

The V and J genes are TRBV28 and TRBJ1-2, with D perhaps matching TRBD1 (5 bases). Per germline, CDR1 MDHEN and CDR2 SYDVKM. Between the trimmed V and J ends, which lost 4 bases and 12 bases, there was a span of 15 bases. The CDR3 spans 12 residues. Here the CDR3 reads CASSSRRGSNTF. The CDR3, as DNA: TGTGCCAGCAGTTCCCGACGGGGGTCCAACACCTTC.

V gene TRBV5-4 combines with J gene TRBJ2-6; possible D gene TRBD1, 5 bases. The CDR3 is 16 amino acids. Germline-derived CDR1 and CDR2 are SGHNT and YYREEE (reference sequence). The V and J ends lost 4 bases and 2 bases respectively, with 13 bases between them. The CDR3 region is CASSPRQPPGANVLTF. The CDR3 DNA reads TGTGCCAGCAGCCCCAGACAGCCCCCTGGGGCCAACGTCCTGACTTTC.

The V and J genes are TRBV30 and TRBJ1-5, with D tentatively TRBD1 (5 bases). Trimming shortened V by 0 bases and J by 1 base, and 7 bases separated the two germline ends. This CDR3 has 14 amino acids. Germline loops: CDR1 GTSNPN, CDR2 SVGIG (reference sequence). The CDR3 sequence: CAWSVGGSNQPQHF. The CDR3 DNA is TGTGCCTGGAGTGTCGGGGGGAGCAATCAGCCCCAGCATTTT.

The chain joins TRBV7-2 to TRBJ1-1; tentatively, D is TRBD1 (5 bases). Looked up from germline, CDR1 is SGHTA and CDR2 is FQGNSA. This CDR3 has 14 residues. V lost 5 bases and J 8 bases, leaving 18 bases between the germline ends. The CDR3 nucleotides read TGTGCCAGCAGCCAAAGAAGATTAGACAGAGAAGCTTTCTTT. Amino acids: CASSQRRLDREAFF.

This clone was counted only a few times. This sequence joins TRBV7-8 and TRBJ1-2; D is ambiguous. The CDR3 spans 12 residues. V was trimmed by 1 base and J by 7 bases, leaving 7 bases between them. Per the germline V gene, CDR1 is SGHVS and CDR2 is FQNEAQ. CDR3 DNA sequence: TGTGCCAGCAGCTTAGACGGGTTTGGCTACACCTTC. Translating gives CASSLDGFGYTF.

This clone came up once. The V and J genes are TRBV6-2 or TRBV6-3 and TRBJ2-7; D may be TRBD2 (5 bases). Germline lookup yields CDR1 MNHEY and CDR2 SVGEGT. The CDR3 loop spans 14 amino acids. The V and J ends lost 2 bases and 7 bases respectively, with 15 bases between them. This CDR3 is CASSYPSGDREQYF. In nucleotides, the CDR3 is TGTGCCAGCAGTTACCCTTCCGGGGATCGGGAGCAGTACTTC.